Each of the 20 T cell receptor beta chains below was sequenced from the same sample in a study of T cell responses to AZD1222 COVID-19 vaccine. Here immunoSEQ multiplex PCR was the method, and the copy in TCRdb shows in-frame clones only, minus some. Of around 130,000 clones in the sample, around 85% are singletons; the top ten hold 1.5% to 2%. This specimen was peripheral blood, taken on day 0 of AZD1222 vaccination. The receptors were gathered from an adult in good health.

This clone appeared a single time. The rearrangement uses TRBV27 and TRBJ2-3, with a weak D call TRBD2 (6 bases). The CDR3 contains 14 residues. V gave up 2 bases and J gave up 6 bases, with 12 bases separating them. Looked up from germline, CDR1 is MNHEY and CDR2 is SMNVEV (reference sequence). CDR3 region: CASSLQRGRDTQYF. The CDR3 DNA reads as TGTGCCAGCAGTTTACAACGGGGGAGGGATACGCAGTATTTT.

The rearrangement uses TRBV5-1 and TRBJ1-5; 9 positions match TRBD1. The ends lost 2 bases at V and 4 bases at J; junction bases unmatched: 10. The CDR3 covers 17 residues. Germline V gene data show CDR1 as SGHRS and CDR2 as YFSETQ. The CDR3 nucleotides read TGCGCCAGCAGCTTAGACAGGGGGAATGGGGATAATCAGCCCCAGCATTTT. As protein: CASSLDRGNGDNQPQHF.

The rearrangement uses TRBV10-3 and TRBJ1-3; the match to TRBD1 covers 7 bases. Trimming took 6 bases from V and 0 from J; bases not matched to a gene: 2. This CDR3 comprises 14 residues. CDR1 and CDR2 from the germline V gene are ENHRY and SYGVKD. The CDR3 here is CAISRDSSGNTIYF. CDR3 DNA sequence: TGTGCCATCAGCCGGGACAGCTCTGGAAACACCATATATTTT.

The chain joins TRBV19 to TRBJ2-1; maybe TRBD1 (6 bases). This CDR3 has 14 amino acids. In germline, CDR1 is LNHDA, CDR2 SQIVND (reference sequence). The V end was cut by 3 bases, the J end by 4 bases, with 10 bases between. The CDR3 here is CASSISRGYNEQFF. The DNA of the CDR3 is TGTGCCAGTAGTATTTCCAGGGGTTACAATGAGCAGTTCTTC.

CDR3 residues: CASSVRGGGTEAFF. The DNA for the CDR3 is TGTGCCAGCAGTGTCAGAGGGGGGGGTACTGAAGCTTTCTTT. V is TRBV25-1 and J is TRBJ1-1; possibly TRBD1 for D (6 bases). The CDR3 loop spans 14 amino acids. Per germline, CDR1 MGHDK and CDR2 SYGVNS. Trimming removed 4 bases at V and 5 bases at J, with 14 bases between.

CDR3 nucleotides: TGTGCCAGCAGCCAAGAGACAGGGACCCCCTACGAGCAGTACTTC. Amino acids: CASSQETGTPYEQYF. The V and J genes are TRBV6-5 and TRBJ2-7; 7 bases are shared with TRBD1. J gave up 2 bases and V 6 bases, and 10 bases lay outside the gene matches. CDR1 and CDR2 (germline): MNHEY, SVGAGI. This CDR3 is 15 amino acids long.

The rearrangement joins TRBV7-9 to TRBJ1-1; D unclear. Trimming shortened V by 6 bases and J by 1 base, and 15 bases separated the two germline ends. There are 15 residues in the CDR3. Germline CDR1 reads SEHNR; CDR2 reads FQNEAQ (reference sequence). CDR3 protein: CASRERGPGNTEAFF. The CDR3 bases are TGTGCCAGCAGGGAAAGAGGGCCGGGGAACACTGAAGCTTTCTTT.

The chain employs TRBV7-2 and TRBJ2-2; no firm D call. Germline-derived CDR1 and CDR2 are SGHTA and FQGNSA. The V gene lost 1 base and the J gene lost 0 bases, with 3 bases spanning the gap. This CDR3 is built from 14 residues. CDR3 sequence reads: CASSLVPNTGELFF. DNA for the CDR3: TGTGCCAGCAGCTTAGTTCCGAACACCGGGGAGCTGTTTTTT.

V gene TRBV11-2 combines with J gene TRBJ2-3, with D perhaps matching TRBD2 (5 bases). The length of the CDR3 is 16 residues. Germline CDR1 is SGHAT and CDR2 is FQNNGV. V lost 2 bases to trimming and J lost 0 bases, with 12 bases between them. CDR3 sequence reads: CASSLLGSPSTDTQYF. CDR3 bases: TGTGCCAGCAGCTTATTAGGGAGTCCTAGCACAGATACGCAGTATTTT.

The V gene is TRBV4-1, the J gene TRBJ1-1; tentatively, D is TRBD1 (6 bases). Germline CDR1 is MGHRA and CDR2 is YSYEKL. With 5 bases removed from V and 1 base from J, the gap between germline ends came to 14 bases. CDR3 length: 15 residues. The CDR3 loop reads CASSSTDSGNTEAFF. CDR3 DNA: TGCGCCAGCAGCTCCACGGACAGCGGGAACACTGAAGCTTTCTTT.

V gene TRBV14 combines with J gene TRBJ1-1, with 7 bases fitting TRBD1. The germline V gene encodes CDR1 SGHDN and CDR2 FVKESK. The CDR3 runs 16 residues. The V segment lost 3 bases and the J segment 5 bases; nucleotides outside the gene matches: 12. The CDR3 protein is CASSHRDSYLGTEAFF. CDR3 bases: TGTGCCAGCAGCCACCGGGACAGTTACCTGGGGACTGAAGCTTTCTTT.

The genes are TRBV6-6 and TRBJ2-1; 10 bases map to TRBD2. With 0 bases clipped from V and 6 bases from J, the junction kept 5 bases outside the gene matches. Looked up from germline, CDR1 is MNHNY and CDR2 is SVGAGI (reference sequence). The CDR3 spans 16 residues. Here the CDR3 DNA reads TGTGCCAGCAGTTACTCGAGCGGGAGGGGGAGCAATGAGCAGTTCTTC. Translation gives CASSYSSGRGSNEQFF.

The chain carries TRBV2 and TRBJ1-1; no definite D call. The CDR3 runs 14 residues. Per germline, CDR1 SNHLY and CDR2 FYNNEI. Trimming left V 1 base short and J 6 bases short, with 12 bases between. The chain's CDR3 is CASSEGSGNAEAFF. In DNA, the CDR3 is TGTGCCAGCAGTGAAGGATCTGGAAACGCTGAAGCTTTCTTT. The full variable domain, in which reference TRBV2 and TRBJ1-1 provide the parts outside the CDR3, is EPEVTQTPSHQVTQMGQEVILRCVPISNHLYFYWYRQILGQKVEFLVSFYNNEISEKSEIFDDQFSVERPDGSNFTLKIRSTKLEDSAMYFCASSEGSGNAEAFFGQGTRLTVV.

The V call is TRBV24-1, the J call TRBJ1-1; a weak D match, TRBD1 (5 bases). V was shortened by 3 bases and J by 4 bases, with 11 bases between the two germline ends. Germline V gene data show CDR1 as KGHDR and CDR2 as SFDVKD. The CDR3 is made up of 14 amino acids. CDR3 residues: CATSDPRGSTEAFF. For the CDR3, the DNA is TGTGCCACCAGTGATCCCCGGGGGAGCACTGAAGCTTTCTTT.

CDR3 in amino acids: CASSEDRDTEAFF. The CDR3 DNA is TGCGCCAGCAGTGAGGACAGGGACACTGAAGCTTTCTTT. This chain joins TRBV10-2 and TRBJ1-1, with 7 bases identical to TRBD1. Germline V lookup: CDR1 WSHSY, CDR2 SAAADI. This CDR3 comprises 13 residues. V gave up 2 bases and J gave up 3 bases; unmatched junction bases: 0.

This chain joins TRBV5-1 and TRBJ2-2, with a weak D call TRBD2 (6 bases). With 1 base removed from V and 5 bases from J, the gap between germline ends came to 12 bases. CDR3 length: 15 residues. The germline gives CDR1 SGHRS, CDR2 YFSETQ. CDR3 sequence (DNA): TGCGCCAGCAGCTTGTACGGGGGAGTGACCGGGGAGCTGTTTTTT. Amino acids: CASSLYGGVTGELFF.

The chain's CDR3 is CASSFRFGLTGRAGYGYTF. CDR3 nucleotides: TGTGCCAGCAGTTTCAGATTTGGTCTGACAGGGCGGGCCGGATATGGCTACACCTTC. The chain recombines TRBV27 with TRBJ1-2; 7 bases fit TRBD1. The CDR3 contains 19 residues. Germline V gene sequence: CDR1 MNHEY, CDR2 SMNVEV (reference sequence). Unmatched junction bases numbered 21, after V lost 3 bases and J lost 5 bases.

This chain links TRBV12-3 or TRBV12-4 with TRBJ1-1; D remains ambiguous. This CDR3 region has 12 residues. Trimming shortened V by 3 bases and J by 5 bases, and 7 bases separated the two germline ends. For the CDR3, the DNA is TGTGCCAGCAGTTTTGGACGTACTGAAGCTTTCTTT. Protein product: CASSFGRTEAFF.

The rearrangement uses TRBV11-3 and TRBJ2-1, with 9 bases that match TRBD2. V lost 1 base to trimming and J lost 2 bases; unmatched junction nucleotides: 0. The CDR3 runs 15 residues. The germline V gene encodes CDR1 SGHNT and CDR2 YENEEA. CDR3 sequence (DNA): TGTGCCAGCAGCTTAGGCGGGAGGGCCTACAATGAGCAGTTCTTC. As protein: CASSLGGRAYNEQFF. The entire variable domain, with the rest obtained from reference TRBV11-3 and TRBJ2-1, is as follows: EAGVVQSPRYKIIEKKQPVAFWCNPISGHNTLYWYLQNLGQGPELLIRYENEEAVDDSQLPKDRFSAERLKGVDSTLKIQPAELGDSAVYLCASSLGGRAYNEQFFGPGTRLTVL.

The V and J genes are TRBV7-9 and TRBJ1-1; 9 bases are a match to TRBD1. V lost 5 bases and J lost 4; bases outside the gene matches: 11. CDR3 length: 16 amino acids. From germline, CDR1 is SEHNR and CDR2 FQNEAQ (reference sequence). The CDR3 is CASSPRPTGGVTEAFF. The CDR3 nucleotides read TGTGCCAGCAGCCCGCGCCCGACAGGGGGGGTCACTGAAGCTTTCTTT.